The 16 T cell receptor beta chains below come from one sample, sequenced in a study of blood T cell repertoires in COVID-19. Clones were sequenced by immunoSEQ multiplex PCR, and TCRdb holds only the in-frame ones, with some missing. The table shows around 130,000 clones, with roughly 80% occurring only once. Sequenced sample: peripheral blood. The receptors derive from a human donor in a cohort sampled during active COVID-19.

V is TRBV4-1 and J is TRBJ1-2; possibly TRBD1 for D (6 bases). Trimming stripped 0 bases from V and 7 bases from J, with 21 bases between. Germline V gives CDR1 MGHRA, CDR2 YSYEKL. The CDR3 has 17 residues. The CDR3 protein is CASSQDFPQDSFLGYTF. In nucleotides, the CDR3 is TGCGCCAGCAGCCAAGATTTCCCCCAGGACAGCTTTCTTGGCTACACCTTC.

The rearrangement uses TRBV15 and TRBJ2-7, with D possibly TRBD2 on 5 matching bases. Trimming stripped 3 bases from V and 6 bases from J, with 18 bases between. Germline V gene data show CDR1 as LNHNV and CDR2 as YYDKDF (reference sequence). CDR3 length: 15 amino acids. CDR3 sequence reads: CATSRAGGFIPEQYF. The CDR3 nucleotides are TGTGCCACCAGCAGGGCCGGCGGGTTCATCCCCGAGCAGTACTTC.

The CDR3 nucleotides read TGTGCCAGCAGTTACCCGCAGGGGGCTGGCCAAGAGACCCAGTACTTC. It codes for CASSYPQGAGQETQYF. The chain uses TRBV6-6 and TRBJ2-5, with TRBD1 matching 8 bases. With 2 bases clipped from V and 1 base from J, the junction kept 6 bases outside the gene matches. The CDR3 is 16 residues long. Germline V CDR1 and CDR2: MNHNY, SVGAGI (reference sequence).

This clone was seen only once. This chain joins TRBV24-1 and TRBJ1-1; 7 positions match TRBD1. With 8 bases clipped from V and 4 bases from J, the junction kept 6 bases outside the gene matches. The germline CDR1 and CDR2 sequences are KGHDR and SFDVKD. The CDR3 runs 13 residues. As DNA, the CDR3 is TGTGCCACCACGGAGACAGGGAGCACTGAAGCTTTCTTT. It is translated as CATTETGSTEAFF.

This sequence joins TRBV5-1 and TRBJ2-5; 12 positions match TRBD1. The CDR3 covers 15 residues. From germline, CDR1 is SGHRS and CDR2 YFSETQ. V lost 4 bases and J lost 4; bases outside the gene matches: 5. The CDR3 nucleotides read TGCGCCAGCAGCCTGGGACAGGGGGCGCGAGAGACCCAGTACTTC. It yields the protein CASSLGQGARETQYF.

The V call is TRBV27, the J call TRBJ2-7; 9 bases map to TRBD1. V gave up 5 bases and J gave up 1 base; unmatched junction bases: 6. The CDR3 is made up of 15 amino acids. The V gene's germline CDR1 is MNHEY and CDR2 SMNVEV (reference sequence). The CDR3 nucleotides are TGTGCCAGCAGTCCTCGGACAGGGGTTTCCTACGAGCAGTACTTC. It translates to CASSPRTGVSYEQYF.

This clone was seen once. The chain couples TRBV5-1 to TRBJ2-3; 8 positions agree with TRBD1. The CDR3 is 13 amino acids. CDR1 is SGHRS and CDR2 is YFSETQ in the germline V gene. With 3 bases clipped from V and 5 bases from J, the junction kept 2 bases outside the gene matches. In DNA, the CDR3 is TGCGCCAGCAGCTCGGACAGGGTAGATACGCAGTATTTT. Amino acid sequence: CASSSDRVDTQYF.

V and J are TRBV5-4 and TRBJ1-2; 8 bases line up with TRBD1. The V and J ends lost 0 bases and 2 bases, in that order; junction bases with no gene match: 6. This CDR3 has 16 residues. Per germline, CDR1 SGHNT and CDR2 YYREEE (reference sequence). The DNA for the CDR3 is TGTGCCAGCAGCTTGGATAACGGACAGGGAAACTATGGCTACACCTTC. Translating gives CASSLDNGQGNYGYTF.

The rearrangement links TRBV4-1 to TRBJ2-5; 8 bases map to TRBD2. The V segment lost 0 bases and the J segment 0 bases; nucleotides outside the gene matches: 3. CDR1 and CDR2 (germline): MGHRA, YSYEKL. The CDR3 loop spans 16 amino acids. The CDR3 region has the DNA TGCGCCAGCAGCCAAGATCGCGGGGGGAACCAAGAGACCCAGTACTTC. Translating gives CASSQDRGGNQETQYF.

The chain employs TRBV4-2 and TRBJ2-1; 10 bases align to TRBD1. The germline CDR1 and CDR2 sequences are LGHNA and YNFKEQ. The CDR3 covers 19 residues. The trim removed 3 bases at V and 1 base at J, leaving 12 bases unmatched. The CDR3 nucleotides read TGTGCCAGCAGCCAGCCCCGGACAGGGGGATCGGGTTCCTACAATGAGCAGTTCTTC. Its protein product is CASSQPRTGGSGSYNEQFF.

In this sample, this clone turned up a few times. The V call is TRBV25-1, the J call TRBJ1-4, with 7 bases fitting TRBD1. CDR3 size: 14 residues. Germline CDR1 and CDR2: MGHDK and SYGVNS. After removal of 5 bases from V and 7 bases from J, the junction contained 7 bases not matched to a gene. The DNA of the CDR3 is TGTGCCAGCAGTAGGGACAGTAGTTTTGAAAAACTGTTTTTT. Translating gives CASSRDSSFEKLFF.

The rearrangement joins TRBV5-6 to TRBJ1-2; maybe TRBD1 (5 bases). CDR3 size: 15 residues. V was cut by 0 bases and J by 7 bases, with 16 bases left in between. Germline-derived CDR1 and CDR2 are SGHDT and YYEEEE. CDR3 bases: TGTGCCAGCAGCTTGGACGGCTTCGGGGGTTCTGGCTACACCTTC. Translating gives CASSLDGFGGSGYTF.

V is TRBV7-8 and J is TRBJ1-5; 12 bases align to TRBD1. Per germline, CDR1 SGHVS and CDR2 FQNEAQ. V lost 1 base to trimming and J lost 6 bases; unmatched junction nucleotides: 4. The CDR3 is 16 amino acids. In DNA form, the CDR3 reads TGTGCCAGCAGCTTAGGGGACAGGGGGCTCGGTCAGCCCCAGCATTTT. This sequence encodes CASSLGDRGLGQPQHF.

The CDR3 protein is CASSLKHRGLATNEKLFF. The DNA for the CDR3 is TGTGCCAGCTCACTAAAGCACAGGGGACTTGCAACTAATGAAAAACTGTTTTTT. The gene calls are TRBV18 and TRBJ1-4, with TRBD1 matching 7 bases. Germline V gives CDR1 KGHSH, CDR2 LQKENI. V lost 4 bases, J lost 0 bases, and 11 bases stayed unmatched. The CDR3 is made up of 18 amino acids. The full variable domain, completed using reference TRBV18 and TRBJ1-4, is NAGVMQNPRHLVRRRGQEARLRCSPMKGHSHVYWYRQLPEEGLKFMVYLQKENIIDESGMPKERFSAEFPKEGPSILRIQQVVRGDSAAYFCASSLKHRGLATNEKLFFGSGTQLSVL.

V usage is TRBV5-4 and J usage is TRBJ2-2, with 10 bases matching TRBD1. Trimming at V came to 4 bases and at J to 5 bases, leaving 5 bases not matched to a gene. Germline CDR1 and CDR2: SGHNT and YYREEE (reference sequence). The CDR3 loop spans 15 amino acids. CDR3: CASSPRQGATGELFF. The CDR3 region has the DNA TGTGCCAGCAGCCCAAGACAGGGGGCTACCGGGGAGCTGTTTTTT.

This clone showed up just a few times. This chain joins TRBV7-2 and TRBJ1-1, with TRBD1 matching 12 bases. This CDR3 is 17 amino acids long. CDR1 SGHTA and CDR2 FQGNSA come from the germline V gene. Unmatched junction bases numbered 11, after V lost 5 bases and J lost 4 bases. CDR3 nucleotides: TGTGCCAGCAGCCCACTCCGGGACAGGGGGCGTCTCACTGAAGCTTTCTTT. As protein: CASSPLRDRGRLTEAFF.